Each of the 6 T cell receptor beta chains below was sequenced from the same sample in a study of blood T cell repertoires in COVID-19. The repertoire was sequenced with immunoSEQ multiplex PCR; TCRdb's copy has only in-frame clones and lacks some. The table has 50,000 or so clones, 87% seen once. The material sequenced was peripheral blood. The receptors derive from a human donor with active COVID-19. The donor label of this sample is uncertain.

This sequence joins TRBV28 and TRBJ2-7; 7 nucleotides line up with TRBD1. CDR1 is MDHEN, CDR2 SYDVKM, per germline. This CDR3 spans 12 amino acids. V lost 5 bases to trimming and J lost 4 bases; unmatched junction nucleotides: 2. CDR3 sequence reads: CASSVRGYEQYF. In DNA form, the CDR3 reads TGTGCCAGCAGTGTCAGGGGGTACGAGCAGTACTTC. Using reference TRBV28 and TRBJ2-7 for the parts outside the CDR3, the full variable domain is DVKVTQSSRYLVKRTGEKVFLECVQDMDHENMFWYRQDPGLGLRLIYFSYDVKMKEKGDIPEGYSVSREKKERFSLILESASTNQTSMYLCASSVRGYEQYFGPGTRLTVT.

This sequence joins TRBV19 and TRBJ2-7; the match to TRBD1 covers 8 bases. Trimming at V came to 2 bases and at J to 5 bases, leaving 2 bases not matched to a gene. The CDR3 is made up of 13 amino acids. The germline gives CDR1 LNHDA, CDR2 SQIVND (reference sequence). The CDR3 DNA is TGTGCCAGTAGTATACGGACAGGGAACGAGCAGTACTTC. It encodes CASSIRTGNEQYF.

The chain employs TRBV19 and TRBJ1-1; D is unclear. Trimming took 9 bases from V and 8 from J, leaving 25 bases between them. The CDR3 extends over 15 amino acids. CDR1 LNHDA and CDR2 SQIVND come from the germline V gene (reference sequence). The CDR3: CASSPEGLGPTEAFF. Written as DNA, the CDR3 is TGTGCCAGCAGTCCGGAGGGTTTAGGACCTACGGAAGCTTTCTTT.

V gene TRBV29-1 combines with J gene TRBJ2-7; 7 nucleotides agree with TRBD1. The CDR3 contains 12 residues. The ends lost 6 bases at V and 3 bases at J; junction bases unmatched: 5. Germline values: CDR1 SQVTM, CDR2 ANQGSEA. The CDR3 spells CSVTRDSYEQYF. In nucleotides, the CDR3 is TGCAGCGTGACCCGGGACAGCTACGAGCAGTACTTC.

Only one count was recorded for this clone. J is TRBJ2-1 and V is TRBV3-1 (or the pseudogene TRBV3-2); the match to TRBD2 covers 15 bases. This CDR3 has 18 residues. The ends lost 0 bases at V and 3 bases at J; junction bases unmatched: 3. The germline CDR1 and CDR2 sequences are LGHDT and YNNKEL (reference sequence). The CDR3 DNA reads as TGTGCCAGCAGCCAAGACGGACTAGCGGGGGGGCACTACAATGAGCAGTTCTTC. Residues: CASSQDGLAGGHYNEQFF.

The chain carries TRBV10-3 and TRBJ2-3; tentatively, D is TRBD2 (5 bases). The germline gives CDR1 ENHRY, CDR2 SYGVKD. Trimming removed 3 bases at V and 0 bases at J, with 10 bases between. The CDR3 is made up of 15 amino acids. The CDR3, as DNA: TGTGCCATCAGTGATCCCGGACTCAGCACAGATACGCAGTATTTT. Protein sequence: CAISDPGLSTDTQYF.